Below are 5 T cell receptor beta chains sequenced from a single sample in a study of T cells after yellow fever vaccination. One entry per CDR3 protein results from TCRdb running MiXCR on the 5' RACE reads. The sample has around 67,000 distinct CDR3 sequences; approximately 7% are singletons. The starting material was CD8+ T cells sorted from PBMCs, obtained roughly 5 days after the first yellow fever vaccination. These receptors were taken from a man between 18 and 29 years old who received the YFV17D yellow fever vaccine.

This clonotype showed up many times. The J gene is TRBJ2-2, the V gene TRBV7-2; tentatively, D is TRBD2 (6 bases). The CDR3 runs 15 residues. Germline V gene lookup returns CDR1 SGHTA and CDR2 FQGNSA. Trimming removed 2 bases at V and 5 bases at J, with 12 bases between. The CDR3, as DNA: TGTGCCAGCAGCTTAAGCGGGCACGCTACCGGGGAGCTGTTTTTT. Translating gives CASSLSGHATGELFF.

This clonotype was detected many times. This chain connects TRBV25-1 to TRBJ2-1; D may match TRBD1 or TRBD2 (5 bases each). This CDR3 contains 12 residues. V gave up 5 bases and J gave up 6 bases, with 8 bases separating them. Germline loops: CDR1 MGHDK, CDR2 SYGVNS. The DNA of the CDR3 is TGTGCCAGCAGTTGGGGGAGCAATGAGCAGTTCTTC. Translated, it gives CASSWGSNEQFF.

This clonotype was observed a few times. Written as DNA, the CDR3 is TGTGCCAGCAGCCCTACACAGGGGGCCCTTGAGGAGCAGTACTTC. Amino acid sequence: CASSPTQGALEEQYF. This chain uses TRBV13 with TRBJ2-7; TRBD1 matches at 9 bases. The CDR3 has 15 amino acids. Trimming at V came to 5 bases and at J to 7 bases, leaving 12 bases not matched to a gene. Germline CDR1 reads PRHDT; CDR2 reads FYEKMQ (reference sequence). Based on the CDR3 plus reference TRBV13 and TRBJ2-7, the full variable domain is AAGVIQSPRHLIKEKRETATLKCYPIPRHDTVYWYQQGPGQDPQFLISFYEKMQSDKGSIPDRFSAQQFSDYHSELNMSSLELGDSALYFCASSPTQGALEEQYFGPGTRLTVT.

The sample holds a few counts of this clonotype. V is TRBV6-2 or TRBV6-3 and J is TRBJ1-2, with D hard to call. V lost 6 bases to trimming and J lost 3 bases, with 17 bases between them. The CDR3 contains 15 residues. The germline V gene has CDR1 MNHEY and CDR2 SVGEGT. This chain's CDR3 is CASSPDGFYYYGYTF. The CDR3 DNA follows: TGTGCCAGCAGCCCCGACGGATTCTACTACTATGGCTACACCTTC.

At least ten counts were recorded for this clonotype. The chain employs TRBV6-2 or TRBV6-3 and TRBJ2-2; D is ambiguous. Germline loops: CDR1 MNHEY, CDR2 SVGEGT. The CDR3 is 16 amino acids. V dropped 2 bases and J dropped 1 base, with 11 bases sitting between them. The CDR3 DNA sequence: TGTGCCAGCAGTTACGCCAAGACCGGGAACACCGGGGAGCTGTTTTTT. It translates to CASSYAKTGNTGELFF.